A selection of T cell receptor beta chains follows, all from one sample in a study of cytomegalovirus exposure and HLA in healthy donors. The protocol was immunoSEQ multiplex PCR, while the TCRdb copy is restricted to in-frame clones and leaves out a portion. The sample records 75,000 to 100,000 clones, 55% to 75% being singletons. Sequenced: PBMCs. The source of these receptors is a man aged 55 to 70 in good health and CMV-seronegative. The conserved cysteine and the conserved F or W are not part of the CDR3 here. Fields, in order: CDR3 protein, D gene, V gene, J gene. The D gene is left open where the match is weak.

CDR3 protein: ASTRDRENTEAF; D gene: TRBD1; V gene: TRBV7-6; J gene: TRBJ1-1
CDR3 protein: ASTEEGIVGYT; D gene: -; V gene: TRBV6-1; J gene: TRBJ1-2
CDR3 protein: ASSVRMSSYNEQF; D gene: -; V gene: TRBV9; J gene: TRBJ2-1
CDR3 protein: ASSYSKPGEYEQY; D gene: -; V gene: TRBV6-5; J gene: TRBJ2-7
CDR3 protein: ASSGSGFGYT; D gene: -; V gene: TRBV27; J gene: TRBJ1-2
CDR3 protein: ASSPLAGAYNEQF; D gene: TRBD2; V gene: TRBV5-4; J gene: TRBJ2-1
CDR3 protein: ASSVSGGIGYEQY; D gene: TRBD2; V gene: TRBV5-1; J gene: TRBJ2-7
CDR3 protein: ATGDPGLGTNEKLF; D gene: -; V gene: TRBV10-3; J gene: TRBJ1-4
CDR3 protein: ASSFRGTYEQY; D gene: -; V gene: TRBV28; J gene: TRBJ2-7
CDR3 protein: SARDNYEQY; D gene: -; V gene: TRBV20-1; J gene: TRBJ2-7
CDR3 protein: ASGPGTGAGNQPQH; D gene: TRBD1; V gene: TRBV12-5; J gene: TRBJ1-5
CDR3 protein: ASSLGGAIGELF; D gene: -; V gene: TRBV28; J gene: TRBJ2-2
CDR3 protein: ASSLGSQPTNEKLF; D gene: -; V gene: TRBV5-6; J gene: TRBJ1-4
CDR3 protein: ASSTWGQSGSSPLH; D gene: -; V gene: TRBV27; J gene: TRBJ1-6
CDR3 protein: ASSQEGQGGEKLF; D gene: TRBD1; V gene: TRBV18; J gene: TRBJ1-4
CDR3 protein: AWSSARSLTEAF; D gene: -; V gene: TRBV30; J gene: TRBJ1-1
CDR3 protein: ASSTDRPHYGYT; D gene: -; V gene: TRBV2; J gene: TRBJ1-2
CDR3 protein: ASSDPFTDTQY; D gene: -; V gene: TRBV6-4; J gene: TRBJ2-3
CDR3 protein: ASSPPSGSSYEQY; D gene: TRBD2; V gene: TRBV18; J gene: TRBJ2-7
CDR3 protein: ASSIRGNNHGYT; D gene: -; V gene: TRBV19; J gene: TRBJ1-2
CDR3 protein: ASSPPGLAGVNEQF; D gene: TRBD2; V gene: TRBV28; J gene: TRBJ2-1
CDR3 protein: ASSPPTTDVHYGYT; D gene: -; V gene: TRBV5-6; J gene: TRBJ1-2
CDR3 protein: ASSLGTNQETQY; D gene: -; V gene: TRBV5-8; J gene: TRBJ2-5
CDR3 protein: ASSLGGAGASLRRSYNEQF; D gene: TRBD2; V gene: TRBV5-1; J gene: TRBJ2-1
CDR3 protein: ASSFEGGPTGELF; D gene: -; V gene: TRBV5-4; J gene: TRBJ2-2
CDR3 protein: ASSEVSGNSKEQY; D gene: -; V gene: TRBV6-1; J gene: TRBJ2-7
CDR3 protein: ASRLPGTVPYEQY; D gene: TRBD1; V gene: TRBV11-3; J gene: TRBJ2-7
CDR3 protein: ASSLGLAGDSQTQY; D gene: TRBD2; V gene: TRBV7-9; J gene: TRBJ2-5
CDR3 protein: ASSLRQTGAYNEQF; D gene: TRBD1; V gene: TRBV5-5; J gene: TRBJ2-1
CDR3 protein: ASSFLAGVGEQY; D gene: TRBD2; V gene: TRBV7-3; J gene: TRBJ2-7
CDR3 protein: ASSPQTGGETEAF; D gene: TRBD1; V gene: TRBV18; J gene: TRBJ1-1
CDR3 protein: ASSRTRTSGANEQY; D gene: TRBD2; V gene: TRBV7-9; J gene: TRBJ2-7
CDR3 protein: ASSEVSGTGEKLF; D gene: TRBD1; V gene: TRBV6-1; J gene: TRBJ1-4
CDR3 protein: SVNPGGEQF; D gene: TRBD2; V gene: TRBV29-1; J gene: TRBJ2-1
CDR3 protein: ASRPTSGMGYEQY; D gene: TRBD2; V gene: TRBV7-9; J gene: TRBJ2-7